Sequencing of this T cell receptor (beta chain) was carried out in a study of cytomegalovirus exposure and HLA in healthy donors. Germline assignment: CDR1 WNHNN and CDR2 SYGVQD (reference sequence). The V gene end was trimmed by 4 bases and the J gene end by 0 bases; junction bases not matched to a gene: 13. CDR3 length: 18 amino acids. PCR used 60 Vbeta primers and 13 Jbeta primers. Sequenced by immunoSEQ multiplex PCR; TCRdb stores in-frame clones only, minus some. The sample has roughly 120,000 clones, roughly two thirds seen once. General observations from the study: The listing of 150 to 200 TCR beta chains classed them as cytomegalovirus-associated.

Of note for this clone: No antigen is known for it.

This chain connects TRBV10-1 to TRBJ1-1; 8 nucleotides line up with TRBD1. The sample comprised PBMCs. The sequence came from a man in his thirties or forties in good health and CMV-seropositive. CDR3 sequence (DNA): TGCGCCAGCAGTGTATGGACAGGGTCCCCCTACATGAACACTGAAGCTTTCTTT. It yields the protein CASSVWTGSPYMNTEAFF.